This T cell receptor (beta chain) was captured in a study of Graves' ophthalmopathy and Graves' hyperthyroidism. At least ten counts were recorded for this clonotype. From germline, CDR1 is GTSNPN and CDR2 SVGIG (reference sequence). With 1 base clipped from V and 5 bases from J, the junction kept 7 bases outside the gene matches. The CDR3 extends over 15 amino acids. Amplification from RNA transcripts yielded the TCR beta CDR3 regions. Second-round multiplex PCR came after a first-round RT-PCR that employed HTBI primers. TCRdb called the multiplex PCR reads again in MiXCR, with one record for every CDR3 protein. This sample yields about 620,000 distinct CDR3 sequences, of which roughly 20% are seen a single time; approximately 7% belongs to the top ten.

This sequence originates from a woman aged 18-29 years with stable Graves' hyperthyroidism. Some clones in this sample may be carry-over from other donors' samples. The chain carries TRBV30 and TRBJ1-1; 10 nucleotides agree with TRBD1. The sequenced sample consisted of peripheral blood. Here the CDR3 reads CAWSAGTGVITEAFF. In DNA, the CDR3 is TGTGCCTGGAGTGCCGGGACAGGGGTTATAACTGAAGCTTTCTTT.